This TCR beta chain was identified during a study of CD8 T cells in cerebrospinal fluid in Alzheimer's disease. Reanalyzing the 10x single-cell sequencing reads, TCRdb keeps one entry per CDR3 protein, without DNA. In total, the table holds roughly 1,600 distinct CDR3 sequences. This clonotype counts as medium-sized by frequency. The CDR3 totals 13 residues. Germline CDR1 and CDR2: SGHAT and FQNNGV. The chain couples TRBV11-2 to TRBJ2-1; lacking DNA, the TRBD2 call made by TCRdb goes unchecked. This TCR came from a human donor in good health. Sequences were obtained from cerebrospinal fluid. This CDR3 is CASRAGANNEQFF.